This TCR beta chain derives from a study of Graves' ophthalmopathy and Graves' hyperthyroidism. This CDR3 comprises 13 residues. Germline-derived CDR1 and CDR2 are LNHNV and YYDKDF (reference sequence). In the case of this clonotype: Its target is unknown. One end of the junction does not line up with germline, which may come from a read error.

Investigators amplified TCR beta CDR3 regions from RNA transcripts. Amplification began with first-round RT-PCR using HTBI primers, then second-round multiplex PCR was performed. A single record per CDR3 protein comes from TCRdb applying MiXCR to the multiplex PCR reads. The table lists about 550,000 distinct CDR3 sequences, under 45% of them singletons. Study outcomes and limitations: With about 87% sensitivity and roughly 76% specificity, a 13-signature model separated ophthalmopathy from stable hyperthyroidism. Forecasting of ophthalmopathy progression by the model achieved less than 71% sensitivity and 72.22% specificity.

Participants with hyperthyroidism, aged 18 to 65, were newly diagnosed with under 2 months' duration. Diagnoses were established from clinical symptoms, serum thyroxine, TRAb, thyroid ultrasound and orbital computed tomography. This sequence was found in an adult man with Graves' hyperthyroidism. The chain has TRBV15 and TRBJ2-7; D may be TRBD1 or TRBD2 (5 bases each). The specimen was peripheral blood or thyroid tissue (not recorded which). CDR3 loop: CATSRGGAGELYF. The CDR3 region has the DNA TGTGCCACCAGCAGAGGAGGGGCCGGGGAGCTGTACTTC.